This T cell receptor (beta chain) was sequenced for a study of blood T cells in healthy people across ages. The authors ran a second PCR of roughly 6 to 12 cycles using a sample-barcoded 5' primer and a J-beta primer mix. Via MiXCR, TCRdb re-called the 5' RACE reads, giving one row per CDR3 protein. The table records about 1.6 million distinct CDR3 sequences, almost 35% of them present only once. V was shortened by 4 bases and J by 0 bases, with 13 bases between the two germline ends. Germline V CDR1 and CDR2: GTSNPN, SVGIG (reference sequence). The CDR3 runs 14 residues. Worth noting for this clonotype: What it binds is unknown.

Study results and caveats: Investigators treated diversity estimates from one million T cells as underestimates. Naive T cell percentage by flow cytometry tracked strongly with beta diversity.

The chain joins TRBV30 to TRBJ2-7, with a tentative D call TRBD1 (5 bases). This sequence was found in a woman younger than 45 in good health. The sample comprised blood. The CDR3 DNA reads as TGTGCCTGGACAACAGGCGCAAGCTCCTACGAGCAGTACTTC. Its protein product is CAWTTGASSYEQYF.